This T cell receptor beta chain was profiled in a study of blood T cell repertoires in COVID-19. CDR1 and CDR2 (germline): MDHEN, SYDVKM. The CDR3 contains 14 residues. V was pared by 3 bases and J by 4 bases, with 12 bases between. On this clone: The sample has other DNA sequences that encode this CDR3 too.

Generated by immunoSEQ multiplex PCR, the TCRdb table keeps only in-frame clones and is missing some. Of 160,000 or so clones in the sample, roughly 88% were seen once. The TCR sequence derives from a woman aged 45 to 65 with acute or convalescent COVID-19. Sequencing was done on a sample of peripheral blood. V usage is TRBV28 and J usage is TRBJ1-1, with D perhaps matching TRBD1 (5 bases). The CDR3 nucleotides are TGTGCCAGCAGTTTGGGGGGAGGGCGCACTGAAGCTTTCTTT. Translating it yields CASSLGGGRTEAFF.